The 17 T cell receptor beta chains listed next were all sequenced from one sample in a study of cytomegalovirus exposure and HLA in healthy donors. The PCR had 60 Vbeta and 13 Jbeta primers. Using immunoSEQ multiplex PCR, the repertoire was profiled, and TCRdb retains in-frame clones only, with some absent. This table has about 180,000 clones, more than 70% appearing once. Specimen: PBMCs. These receptors all come from a girl between 10 and 17 years old in good health and CMV-seropositive.

The genes are TRBV9 and TRBJ1-1; TRBD1 might be the D (5 bases). Germline V CDR1 and CDR2: SGDLS, YYNGEE. V dropped 4 bases and J dropped 3 bases, with 16 bases sitting between them. The CDR3 extends over 15 amino acids. The CDR3 sequence: CASSTHRGGDTEAFF. As DNA, the CDR3 is TGTGCCAGCAGCACTCACCGGGGGGGGGACACTGAAGCTTTCTTT. Full variable domain (remainder filled in from reference TRBV9 and TRBJ1-1): DSGVTQTPKHLITATGQRVTLRCSPRSGDLSVYWYQQSLDQGLQFLIQYYNGEERAKGNILERFSAQQFPDLHSELNLSSLELGDSALYFCASSTHRGGDTEAFFGQGTRLTVV.

The V call is TRBV19, the J call TRBJ2-5; D perhaps matches TRBD1 (5 bases). V lost 4 bases and J 1 base, leaving 10 bases between the germline ends. CDR3 length equals 14 residues. Germline values: CDR1 LNHDA, CDR2 SQIVND (reference sequence). DNA for the CDR3: TGTGCCAGTAGTACCCAAGGGGTCCAAGAGACCCAGTACTTC. Translated, it gives CASSTQGVQETQYF.

The genes are TRBV27 and TRBJ2-7; TRBD2 matches 8 bases. CDR1 and CDR2 (germline): MNHEY, SMNVEV (reference sequence). The CDR3 is 13 residues long. Unmatched junction bases numbered 6, after V lost 5 bases and J lost 6 bases. The CDR3 DNA follows: TGTGCCAGCAGTAGTGTGGCGGGAGGCGAGCAGTACTTC. This encodes CASSSVAGGEQYF.

This sequence joins TRBV13 and TRBJ2-5; tentative D call: TRBD2 (6 bases). The V gene's germline CDR1 is PRHDT and CDR2 FYEKMQ (reference sequence). This CDR3 is built from 13 residues. With 6 bases removed from V and 3 bases from J, the gap between germline ends came to 11 bases. CDR3 protein: CASRDYLEETQYF. In DNA form, the CDR3 reads TGTGCCAGCAGGGACTACCTCGAAGAGACCCAGTACTTC.

The chain recombines TRBV5-6 with TRBJ2-5; D may be TRBD2 (6 bases). The DNA end favors TRBJ2-7, so the J call may be wrong. CDR1 is SGHDT and CDR2 is YYEEEE in the germline V gene. CDR3 size: 16 residues. The DNA for the CDR3 is TGTGCCAGCAGCTCCGAGGGACTGAGAGTACCCTTCGAGCAGTACTTC. This encodes CASSSEGLRVPFEQYF.

V and J are TRBV9 and TRBJ2-7; 7 nucleotides align to TRBD2. V lost 2 bases to trimming and J lost 2 bases; unmatched junction nucleotides: 4. Germline loops: CDR1 SGDLS, CDR2 YYNGEE. The CDR3 totals 14 residues. The CDR3 DNA reads as TGTGCCAGCAGCGTTACTAGCGCCGCCTACGAGCAGTACTTC. Protein: CASSVTSAAYEQYF.

V gene TRBV5-1 combines with J gene TRBJ1-3; D gene unclear. The CDR3 spans 14 residues. Per the germline V gene, CDR1 is SGHRS and CDR2 is YFSETQ. Trimming left V 4 bases short and J 0 bases short, with 8 bases between. The CDR3, as DNA: TGCGCCAGCAGCGCCGGGAGCTCTGGAAACACCATATATTTT. Amino acid sequence: CASSAGSSGNTIYF.

This chain connects TRBV7-9 to TRBJ2-7, with a tentative D call TRBD2 (6 bases). The CDR3 loop spans 16 amino acids. The V gene lost 0 bases and the J gene lost 3 bases, with 15 bases spanning the gap. CDR1 and CDR2 (germline): SEHNR, FQNEAQ (reference sequence). This CDR3 reads CASSLAIGETSYEQYF. The CDR3 DNA is TGTGCCAGCAGCTTAGCGATTGGTGAGACTAGCTACGAGCAGTACTTC.

In its sample, this clone was seen a few times. V usage is TRBV2 and J usage is TRBJ2-7; TRBD1 agrees at 7 bases. This CDR3 is built from 14 residues. The V and J ends lost 1 base and 6 bases, in that order; junction bases with no gene match: 6. Looked up from germline, CDR1 is SNHLY and CDR2 is FYNNEI. The CDR3 sequence is CASSEETGTVEQYF. The CDR3 nucleotides read TGTGCCAGCAGTGAAGAGACAGGGACGGTCGAGCAGTACTTC.

The rearrangement uses TRBV4-3 and TRBJ2-1; 8 bases are shared with TRBD2. V was pared by 1 base and J by 8 bases, with 7 bases of the junction left unmatched. The CDR3 contains 15 residues. Germline CDR1 reads LGHNA; CDR2 reads YSLEER. The CDR3 is CASSQVSGSTHEQFF. CDR3 bases: TGCGCCAGCAGCCAAGTAAGCGGGAGTACCCATGAGCAGTTCTTC.

This clone has more than one count but fewer than ten. The CDR3 reads CASSLALFSAGLSGNTIYF. The CDR3 bases are TGTGCCAGCAGCTTAGCCTTGTTTTCGGCAGGGCTCTCTGGAAACACCATATATTTT. The chain combines TRBV7-8 with TRBJ1-3; weak D call: TRBD1 (5 bases). Germline CDR1 SGHVS, CDR2 FQNEAQ. V was trimmed by 0 bases and J by 0 bases, leaving 18 bases between them. This CDR3 region has 19 residues.

The chain has TRBV7-9 and TRBJ1-1, with D hard to call. CDR3 size: 17 residues. CDR1 and CDR2 (germline): SEHNR, FQNEAQ (reference sequence). Trimming removed 2 bases at V and 6 bases at J, with 22 bases between. The CDR3 protein is CASSLYLDRSFSAEAFF. Here the CDR3 DNA reads TGTGCCAGCAGCTTATATCTAGACCGCTCTTTTAGCGCTGAAGCTTTCTTT. Full variable domain (rest looked up from reference TRBV7-9 and TRBJ1-1): DTGVSQNPRHKITKRGQNVTFRCDPISEHNRLYWYRQTLGQGPEFLTYFQNEAQLEKSRLLSDRFSAERPKGSFSTLEIQRTEQGDSAMYLCASSLYLDRSFSAEAFFGQGTRLTVV.

The V and J genes are TRBV28 and TRBJ1-2; TRBD1 matches 10 bases. CDR3 length equals 14 residues. Trimming at V came to 8 bases and at J to 4 bases, leaving 7 bases not matched to a gene. Germline CDR1 reads MDHEN; CDR2 reads SYDVKM. This CDR3 is CASGRGQGRYGYTF. The CDR3 DNA is TGTGCCAGCGGCCGGGGACAGGGGCGCTATGGCTACACCTTC.

The chain uses TRBV19 and TRBJ1-5; D is ambiguous. Germline lookup yields CDR1 LNHDA and CDR2 SQIVND (reference sequence). V gave up 7 bases and J gave up 3 bases, with 13 bases separating them. The CDR3 has 14 residues. CDR3 nucleotide sequence: TGTGCCAGTACTAACCCTGCGATCAATCAGCCCCAGCATTTT. Translation gives CASTNPAINQPQHF.

The gene calls are TRBV27 and TRBJ2-7; 12 bases are shared with TRBD1. This CDR3 comprises 17 residues. Germline V gene lookup returns CDR1 MNHEY and CDR2 SMNVEV (reference sequence). Germline trimming cut 6 bases from V and 1 base from J; bases unmatched to any gene: 10. In DNA, the CDR3 is TGTGCCAGCAGATCAACGGGACAGGGGGCGCCTTCCTACGAGCAGTACTTC. It yields the protein CASRSTGQGAPSYEQYF.

The rearrangement links TRBV7-2 to TRBJ1-2, with 9 nucleotides matching TRBD1. CDR1 is SGHTA, CDR2 FQGNSA, per germline. V was clipped by 5 bases and J by 0 bases; unmatched bases: 7. The length of the CDR3 is 16 residues. CDR3 sequence: CASSPGQGSANYGYTF. CDR3 in DNA: TGTGCCAGCAGCCCGGGACAGGGCTCAGCTAACTATGGCTACACCTTC. The complete variable domain, with remaining parts taken from reference TRBV7-2 and TRBJ1-2, reads GAGVSQSPSNKVTEKGKDVELRCDPISGHTALYWYRQSLGQGLEFLIYFQGNSAPDKSGLPSDRFSAERTGGSVSTLTIQRTQQEDSAVYLCASSPGQGSANYGYTFGSGTRLTVV.

This rearrangement joins TRBV19 to TRBJ2-1; the D gene is possibly TRBD2 (5 bases). Trimming shortened V by 1 base and J by 12 bases, and 13 bases separated the two germline ends. Germline V gene data show CDR1 as LNHDA and CDR2 as SQIVND (reference sequence). This CDR3 has 13 residues. This chain's CDR3 is CASSIVRETVQFF. CDR3 DNA: TGTGCCAGTAGTATAGTACGGGAAACGGTGCAGTTCTTC.